This is a list of T cell receptor beta chains from one sample in a study of T-cell memory formation after mild COVID-19. TCRdb reanalysed the 5' RACE reads using MiXCR and keeps one entry per CDR3 protein. The sample records around 250,000 distinct CDR3 sequences, 15% to 20% being singletons. The sequenced sample was PBMCs or a T cell subset sorted from them (not recorded which). These TCRs come from a man aged 18-30 years who had mild COVID-19 (a few samples of this study predate the infection). Cell type and time point are not known. CDR3s include the opening cysteine and the closing phenylalanine or tryptophan. A D gene is named only where the DNA matches it firmly. Size tells how often a clone was seen (once, few, many) or the class of an expanded clone, and some rows leave it out.

DNA: TGCAGTGCTAGAGATTTGGTGCGAGGGATCACCTACGAGCAGTACTTC
CDR3: CSARDLVRGITYEQYF
D: .
V: TRBV20-1
size: few
J: TRBJ2-7

DNA: TGTGCCAGCAGGTGGGAGGCGCAAGATCACTATGGCTACACCTTC
CDR3: CASRWEAQDHYGYTF
D: .
V: TRBV7-9
size: few
J: TRBJ1-2

DNA: TGTGCCAGCAGTTACCCGGGACTAGCACAGACCCAGTACTTC
CDR3: CASSYPGLAQTQYF
D: TRBD2
V: TRBV25-1
size: .
J: TRBJ2-5

DNA: TGTGCCATCAGTGATGGGGGGGCGGAGACCCAGTACTTC
CDR3: CAISDGGAETQYF
D: .
V: TRBV10-3
size: .
J: TRBJ2-5

DNA: TGCAGTGCTAGAGATCTGAGGCCCGCCTCCTACGAGCAGTACTTC
CDR3: CSARDLRPASYEQYF
D: .
V: TRBV20-1
size: few
J: TRBJ2-7

DNA: TGTGCCAGCAGAAAACAGGGAAGGAACACTGAAGCTTTCTTT
CDR3: CASRKQGRNTEAFF
D: .
V: TRBV12-3/TRBV12-4
size: few
J: TRBJ1-1

DNA: TGTGCCATAGGGACAGGCCAGGGTTTTCGCTACACCTTC
CDR3: CAIGTGQGFRYTF
D: TRBD1
V: TRBV10-3
size: few
J: TRBJ1-2

DNA: TGTGCCAGCAGCTCAACAGGGTATCGGACCGGGGAGCTGTTTTTT
CDR3: CASSSTGYRTGELFF
D: .
V: TRBV5-6
size: few
J: TRBJ2-2

DNA: TGTGCCAGCAGTCAAGGAACTACCGGGGAGCTGTTTTTT
CDR3: CASSQGTTGELFF
D: .
V: TRBV2
size: many
J: TRBJ2-2

DNA: TGTGCCAGCAGCCCCGGGACAGGGGTCGCCGGGGAGCTGTTTTTT
CDR3: CASSPGTGVAGELFF
D: TRBD1
V: TRBV2
size: .
J: TRBJ2-2

DNA: TGTGCCAGCACCCTATCCGGGACAGGGCCTCGCGAGCAGTACTTC
CDR3: CASTLSGTGPREQYF
D: TRBD1
V: TRBV6-2/TRBV6-3
size: few
J: TRBJ2-7

DNA: TGTGCCAGCAGCCGGTCGGAGACCCAGTACTTC
CDR3: CASSRSETQYF
D: .
V: TRBV6-6
size: .
J: TRBJ2-5

DNA: TGTGCCACTCTAGCGGGGGGAATTTCCAGCAGTCCCTACAATGAGCAGTTCTTC
CDR3: CATLAGGISSSPYNEQFF
D: TRBD2
V: TRBV10-3
size: few
J: TRBJ2-1

DNA: TGTGCCAGCAGCTTTACGGGATCGACAGGATTGAACACTGAAGCTTTCTTT
CDR3: CASSFTGSTGLNTEAFF
D: .
V: TRBV7-9
size: few
J: TRBJ1-1

DNA: TGTGCCAGCAGTTACTCTGGGGAGACCCAGTACTTC
CDR3: CASSYSGETQYF
D: .
V: TRBV6-5
size: many
J: TRBJ2-5

DNA: TGTGCCAGCAGTCCCGGGGGTGCGAACATTCAGTACTTC
CDR3: CASSPGGANIQYF
D: .
V: TRBV28
size: .
J: TRBJ2-4

DNA: TGCGCCAGCAGAGCAAACGGGTTTAGTGAAAAACTGTTTTTT
CDR3: CASRANGFSEKLFF
D: .
V: TRBV5-1
size: .
J: TRBJ1-4

DNA: TGTGCCAGCAGTTACAGGGTGAACACCGGGGAGCTGTTTTTT
CDR3: CASSYRVNTGELFF
D: .
V: TRBV6-2/TRBV6-3
size: few
J: TRBJ2-2

DNA: TGTGCCAGCAGCTCCGGTGGCCACACCGGGGAGATGTTTTTT
CDR3: CASSSGGHTGEMFF
D: .
V: TRBV7-9
size: .
J: TRBJ2-2

DNA: TGTGCCAGCAGCGCCCAGGCCCTCGCCAACGTCCTGACTTTC
CDR3: CASSAQALANVLTF
D: .
V: TRBV9
size: few
J: TRBJ2-6

DNA: TGTGCCAGCAGCCAAGATCACAGGTCCACAGATACGCAGTATTTT
CDR3: CASSQDHRSTDTQYF
D: .
V: TRBV4-2
size: .
J: TRBJ2-3

DNA: TGTGCCACCAGTGCGGCAGGTAGTCCCAACGGGCAGTTCTTC
CDR3: CATSAAGSPNGQFF
D: .
V: TRBV24-1
size: .
J: TRBJ2-1

DNA: TGTGCCAGCAGTTTACTCCTAAAGGGCACTGAAGCTTTCTTT
CDR3: CASSLLLKGTEAFF
D: .
V: TRBV27
size: few
J: TRBJ1-1

DNA: TGTGCCAGCAGCCCCCAACAGTCCCAGCCCCAGCATTTT
CDR3: CASSPQQSQPQHF
D: .
V: TRBV7-9
size: .
J: TRBJ1-5

DNA: TGTGCCAGCAGTACGGGGCCGGGACTAGCGGGGTTCTACGAGCAGTACTTC
CDR3: CASSTGPGLAGFYEQYF
D: TRBD2
V: TRBV12-3/TRBV12-4
size: few
J: TRBJ2-7

DNA: TGCGCCAGCAGCCAAGATCCGCTTGCGGAGACCCAGTACTTC
CDR3: CASSQDPLAETQYF
D: .
V: TRBV4-3
size: .
J: TRBJ2-5

DNA: TGTGCCAGCAGGCCCCCGCCCGTGGCCGGGGAGCTGTTTTTT
CDR3: CASRPPPVAGELFF
D: .
V: TRBV7-2
size: .
J: TRBJ2-2

DNA: TGTGCCAGCAGCTTCCCAGCGGGGTTGTCCGGGGAGCTGTTTTTT
CDR3: CASSFPAGLSGELFF
D: TRBD2
V: TRBV7-6
size: few
J: TRBJ2-2

DNA: TGTGCCAGCAGCGAACGGACAAACACAGATACGCAGTATTTT
CDR3: CASSERTNTDTQYF
D: .
V: TRBV9
size: few
J: TRBJ2-3

DNA: TGTGCCACCAGCGCACCCGGGACAGGGGGCGAGACCCAGTACTTC
CDR3: CATSAPGTGGETQYF
D: TRBD1
V: TRBV15
size: many
J: TRBJ2-5

DNA: TGTGCCACCAGTAGCGGGGGGGTTGGCACAGATACGCAGTATTTT
CDR3: CATSSGGVGTDTQYF
D: TRBD2
V: TRBV24-1
size: few
J: TRBJ2-3

DNA: TGTGCCAGCGGGGACCTTTGGACCCAGTACTTC
CDR3: CASGDLWTQYF
D: .
V: TRBV7-9
size: many
J: TRBJ2-5

DNA: TGTGCCAGCAGCTCAGGGTTGACAGGGAGTAGGGAGACCCAGTACTTC
CDR3: CASSSGLTGSRETQYF
D: TRBD1
V: TRBV7-6
size: many
J: TRBJ2-5

DNA: TGTGCCAGCAGCTCCCCCCTGAGTGTGAACACCATATATTTT
CDR3: CASSSPLSVNTIYF
D: .
V: TRBV12-3/TRBV12-4
size: few
J: TRBJ1-3

DNA: TGTGCCAGCAGTTACGGGGATAACACTGAAGCTTTCTTT
CDR3: CASSYGDNTEAFF
D: .
V: TRBV6-5
size: few
J: TRBJ1-1

DNA: TGCGCCAGCAATCCGGGGCAGGCCGGGGAGCTGTTTTTT
CDR3: CASNPGQAGELFF
D: .
V: TRBV5-1
size: .
J: TRBJ2-2

DNA: TGTGCCGGCGGCCGGGGGGCAGCGAACACCGGGGAGCTGTTTTTT
CDR3: CAGGRGAANTGELFF
D: .
V: TRBV2
size: .
J: TRBJ2-2

DNA: TGCGCCAGCAGCCATGCTCCGAACCCCTACAATGAGCAGTTCTTC
CDR3: CASSHAPNPYNEQFF
D: .
V: TRBV4-1
size: .
J: TRBJ2-1

DNA: TGTGCCAGCAGTTACTCTCGGAAGTCAGGAGAGCTGTTTTTT
CDR3: CASSYSRKSGELFF
D: .
V: TRBV6-2/TRBV6-3
size: .
J: TRBJ2-2

DNA: TGCGCCAGCAGCCCGGGACAGGGTGAGGGCTACACCTTC
CDR3: CASSPGQGEGYTF
D: TRBD1
V: TRBV5-1
size: many
J: TRBJ1-2

DNA: TGTGCCAGTACAGGGGTTTTAGTAGATACGCAGTATTTT
CDR3: CASTGVLVDTQYF
D: TRBD1
V: TRBV12-3/TRBV12-4
size: many
J: TRBJ2-3

DNA: TGTGCCAGCAGCCGCACAGGTCCGACGGGACCCCTCCACTTT
CDR3: CASSRTGPTGPLHF
D: .
V: TRBV7-2
size: .
J: TRBJ1-6

DNA: TGTGCCAGCAGTTTCCACAGGGAGCAGCCCCAGCATTTT
CDR3: CASSFHREQPQHF
D: .
V: TRBV12-3/TRBV12-4
size: .
J: TRBJ1-5

DNA: TGTGCCAGCACCCTAATGAGGTCGACCGGGGAGCTGTTTTTT
CDR3: CASTLMRSTGELFF
D: .
V: TRBV12-3/TRBV12-4
size: .
J: TRBJ2-2

DNA: TGTGCCAGCAGTTCCGGGGGATTCACTGAAGCTTTCTTT
CDR3: CASSSGGFTEAFF
D: .
V: TRBV12-3/TRBV12-4
size: .
J: TRBJ1-1

DNA: TGTGCCAGCAGTTACGGGGGGAGATTGAACTATGGCTACACCTTC
CDR3: CASSYGGRLNYGYTF
D: .
V: TRBV6-5
size: few
J: TRBJ1-2

DNA: TGCGCCAGCAGCCGGGACAGGGGCACAGATACGCAGTATTTT
CDR3: CASSRDRGTDTQYF
D: TRBD1
V: TRBV5-1
size: many
J: TRBJ2-3

DNA: TGTGCCAGCAGCTTTATGGCCCAGAACCTAGATACGCAGTATTTT
CDR3: CASSFMAQNLDTQYF
D: .
V: TRBV5-4
size: .
J: TRBJ2-3

DNA: TGTGCCAGCAGCGCGCCGGGGAGCAGCTCCTACAATGAGCAGTTCTTC
CDR3: CASSAPGSSSYNEQFF
D: .
V: TRBV7-9
size: .
J: TRBJ2-1

DNA: TGTGCCAGCAGCTTAGGGGACAGGGCGTGGGGTGAAAAACTGTTTTTT
CDR3: CASSLGDRAWGEKLFF
D: TRBD1
V: TRBV7-2
size: few
J: TRBJ1-4

DNA: TGTGCCACCAGCAGGGGACAGGGGTCTTCACCCCTCCACTTT
CDR3: CATSRGQGSSPLHF
D: TRBD1
V: TRBV15
size: few
J: TRBJ1-6

DNA: TGTGCCAGCTCACCAGCAGGGCTCGAGACCCAGTACTTC
CDR3: CASSPAGLETQYF
D: .
V: TRBV18
size: .
J: TRBJ2-5

DNA: TGTGCCAGCAGCACAGGGTTTCCCTACAATGAGCAGTTCTTC
CDR3: CASSTGFPYNEQFF
D: .
V: TRBV4-2
size: few
J: TRBJ2-1

DNA: TGTGCCAGCAGCGGCTGGCGGGTATACGAGCAGTACTTC
CDR3: CASSGWRVYEQYF
D: .
V: TRBV5-5
size: few
J: TRBJ2-7

DNA: TGCAGTGCTAGAGCCGGGACTAGAAGCTACGAGCAGTACTTC
CDR3: CSARAGTRSYEQYF
D: TRBD2
V: TRBV20-1
size: many
J: TRBJ2-7

DNA: TGCAGCGTTTCCGGCAGGCAAGAGACCCAGTACTTC
CDR3: CSVSGRQETQYF
D: .
V: TRBV29-1
size: .
J: TRBJ2-5

DNA: TGTGCCAGCAGTTTCTCGGGGGGCCACACAGATACGCAGTATTTT
CDR3: CASSFSGGHTDTQYF
D: .
V: TRBV6-5
size: .
J: TRBJ2-3

DNA: TGTGCCAGCAGTTTTGGGCCATGGGAGACCCAGTACTTC
CDR3: CASSFGPWETQYF
D: .
V: TRBV12-3/TRBV12-4
size: .
J: TRBJ2-5

DNA: TGCGCCAGCAGCCAAGAAGGTTTGAGACGGTTCACTGAAGCTTTCTTT
CDR3: CASSQEGLRRFTEAFF
D: .
V: TRBV4-1
size: few
J: TRBJ1-1